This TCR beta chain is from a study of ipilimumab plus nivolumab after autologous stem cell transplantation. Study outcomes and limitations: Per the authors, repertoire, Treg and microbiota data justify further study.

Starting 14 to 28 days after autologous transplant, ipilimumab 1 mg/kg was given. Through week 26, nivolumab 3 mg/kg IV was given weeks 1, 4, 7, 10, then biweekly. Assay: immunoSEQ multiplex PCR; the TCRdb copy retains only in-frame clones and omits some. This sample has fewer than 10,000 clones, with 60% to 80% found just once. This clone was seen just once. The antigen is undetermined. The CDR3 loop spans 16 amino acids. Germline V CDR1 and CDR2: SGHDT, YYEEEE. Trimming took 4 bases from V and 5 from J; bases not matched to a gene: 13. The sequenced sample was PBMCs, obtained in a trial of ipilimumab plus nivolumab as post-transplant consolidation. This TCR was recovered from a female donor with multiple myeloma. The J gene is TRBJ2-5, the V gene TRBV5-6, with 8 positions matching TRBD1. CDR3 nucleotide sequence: TGTGCCAGCAGCGTAGCAAACAGGGGGTCTTGGGAGACCCAGTACTTC. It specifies CASSVANRGSWETQYF.